One sample yielded the 9 T cell receptor beta chains listed below, sequenced in a study of T cells in Graves' hyperthyroidism and ophthalmopathy. Researchers took RNA transcripts and amplified the TCR beta CDR3 regions from them. First-round RT-PCR of the TCR CDR3 relied on the HTBI primer set. TCRdb analysed the multiplex PCR reads with MiXCR anew, one entry per CDR3 protein. The sample has 600,000 or so distinct CDR3 sequences; 12% to 15% are singletons. What was sequenced was blood. The receptor source for this set is a woman under 30 with Graves' ophthalmopathy.

The chain links TRBV4-3 to TRBJ2-3; possibly TRBD1 for D (7 bases). The V gene's germline CDR1 is LGHNA and CDR2 YSLEER. There are 17 residues in the CDR3. The V end lost 0 bases, the J end lost 1 base, and 14 bases lay between the germline ends. The CDR3 DNA reads TGCGCCAGCAGCCAAGACGCCCAGGGGGGTGGCACAGATACGCAGTATTTT. It specifies CASSQDAQGGGTDTQYF.

The chain links TRBV12-3 or TRBV12-4 to TRBJ2-3; TRBD2 agrees at 8 bases. V trimming: 6 bases; J trimming: 0 bases; junction bases outside the gene matches: 8. This CDR3 is 16 amino acids long. The CDR3 DNA sequence: TGTGCCAGCAGCCCCGGAGCGGGGGCTAGCACAGATACGCAGTATTTT. It yields the protein CASSPGAGASTDTQYF.

The V gene is TRBV19, the J gene TRBJ2-1, with a weak D call TRBD2 (6 bases). Germline V CDR1 and CDR2: LNHDA, SQIVND (reference sequence). V shed 1 base and J shed 5 bases, with 15 bases lying between them. CDR3 size: 16 residues. CDR3 DNA sequence: TGTGCCAGTAGTATAGTTGGGGGAGGTTCCCACAATGAGCAGTTCTTC. Translating it yields CASSIVGGGSHNEQFF.

This clonotype was detected ten times or more. The chain links TRBV2 to TRBJ1-1; D not resolved. The ends were cut back, 10 bases at V and 6 bases at J, with 18 bases in the middle. The CDR3 sequence is 13 residues long. Germline values: CDR1 SNHLY, CDR2 FYNNEI. CDR3 in amino acids: CATSSPPDSEAFF. The CDR3 nucleotides are TGTGCCACCTCCAGTCCGCCGGATTCTGAAGCTTTCTTT. The whole variable domain, remainder taken from reference TRBV2 and TRBJ1-1, is EPEVTQTPSHQVTQMGQEVILRCVPISNHLYFYWYRQILGQKVEFLVSFYNNEISEKSEIFDDQFSVERPDGSNFTLKIRSTKLEDSAMYFCATSSPPDSEAFFGQGTRLTVV.

With regard to this clonotype: This may arise from a read error, as a much more abundant clone is one base away. The chain recombines TRBV7-2 with TRBJ2-2, with a tentative D call TRBD2 (6 bases). Germline CDR1 SGHTA, CDR2 FQGNSA. The CDR3 length is 15 residues. DNA for the CDR3: TGTGCCAGCAGCCCATGGACTGTGAAGTCGGGGGAGCTGTCTTTT. Its protein is CASSPWTVKSGELSF. The full variable domain, with the rest looked up from reference TRBV7-2 and TRBJ2-2, is GAGVSQSPSNKVTEKGKDVELRCDPISGHTALYWYRQSLGQGLEFLIYFQGNSAPDKSGLPSDRFSAERTGGSVSTLTIQRTQQEDSAVYLCASSPWTVKSGELSFGEGSRLTVL.

The rearrangement joins TRBV6-1 to TRBJ1-1, with 7 bases fitting TRBD1. The V gene end was trimmed by 6 bases and the J gene end by 4 bases; junction bases not matched to a gene: 5. The CDR3 contains 13 residues. Germline V CDR1 and CDR2: MNHNS, SASEGT. CDR3 amino acids: CASRFDRATEAFF. Here the CDR3 DNA reads TGTGCCAGCAGATTTGACAGGGCCACTGAAGCTTTCTTT.

This clonotype has more than one count but fewer than ten. The chain carries TRBV15 and TRBJ2-6; D is ambiguous. The CDR3 length is 20 residues. V gave up 5 bases and J gave up 0 bases, with 23 bases separating them. The germline V gene encodes CDR1 LNHNV and CDR2 YYDKDF (reference sequence). In nucleotides, the CDR3 is TGTGCCACCAGCTTCAACTTGGCCCCTCGGGCAATCTCTGGGGCCAACGTCCTGACTTTC. Its protein product is CATSFNLAPRAISGANVLTF.

There are many counts of this clonotype. V is TRBV12-3 or TRBV12-4 and J is TRBJ2-5; either TRBD1 or TRBD2 may supply D (7 bases each). Between the trimmed V and J ends, which lost 3 bases and 2 bases, there was a span of 16 bases. CDR3 size: 16 residues. This chain's CDR3 is CASSFGRGRRQETQYF. CDR3 coding DNA: TGTGCCAGCAGTTTTGGGAGGGGGCGCCGGCAAGAGACCCAGTACTTC.

This clonotype turned up a few times. The V gene is TRBV5-6, the J gene TRBJ1-2; 9 nucleotides agree with TRBD1. The CDR3 is made up of 16 amino acids. With 1 base clipped from V and 6 bases from J, the junction kept 10 bases outside the gene matches. CDR1 is SGHDT and CDR2 is YYEEEE in the germline V gene. CDR3 sequence reads: CASSLWTRQGGDGYTF. The CDR3 coding sequence is TGTGCCAGCAGCTTGTGGACGAGACAGGGGGGGGATGGCTACACCTTC. Full variable domain (rest looked up from reference TRBV5-6 and TRBJ1-2): DAGVTQSPTHLIKTRGQQVTLRCSPKSGHDTVSWYQQALGQGPQFIFQYYEEEERQRGNFPDRFSGHQFPNYSSELNVNALLLGDSALYLCASSLWTRQGGDGYTFGSGTRLTVV.